The TCR beta chain described here comes from a study of blood T cell repertoires in COVID-19. This CDR3 spans 17 amino acids. Trimming left V 0 bases short and J 6 bases short, with 21 bases between. CDR1 MGHRA and CDR2 YSYEKL come from the germline V gene. Using immunoSEQ multiplex PCR, the repertoire was profiled, and TCRdb retains in-frame clones only, with some absent. The table includes around 20,000 clones, roughly 87% detected once. The chain has TRBV4-1 and TRBJ2-7; D ambiguous. The sequence came from a human donor in a cohort sampled during active COVID-19. The donor label of this sample is uncertain. The specimen was peripheral blood. Here the CDR3 reads CASSQDPPRPHPGEQYF. In DNA form, the CDR3 reads TGCGCCAGCAGCCAAGATCCTCCGAGGCCCCATCCCGGCGAGCAGTACTTC.